This T cell receptor beta chain was identified in a study of control samples from healthy donors and cancer patients. This CDR3 is built from 14 residues. V was cut by 6 bases and J by 2 bases, with 14 bases left in between. The germline CDR1 and CDR2 sequences are MDHEN and SYDVKM. Assay used: immunoSEQ multiplex PCR; TCRdb lists only in-frame clones, some missing. The sample consists of 150,000 to 160,000 clones, over 90% of them appearing once. The rearrangement uses TRBV28 and TRBJ2-7; tentative D call: TRBD2 (6 bases). This TCR derives from a man aged 50-60 years in good health. Material: blood. CDR3 sequence reads: CASSPGTGPYEQYF. The CDR3 bases are TGTGCCAGCAGCCCCGGGACTGGACCCTACGAGCAGTACTTC.